This T cell receptor beta chain was found in a study of brain metastases from non-small cell lung cancer. Between the trimmed V and J ends, which lost 3 bases and 2 bases, there was a span of 7 bases. This CDR3 has 13 residues. The germline CDR1 and CDR2 sequences are SNHLY and FYNNEI. Sequencing was performed with immunoSEQ multiplex PCR; in TCRdb, only in-frame clones are kept and a portion is missing. Of thousands of clones listed, 80% are singletons. The chain has TRBV2 and TRBJ1-2; D not resolved. The sequence was obtained from a donor at least 40 years old with non-small cell lung cancer. The source material was tumor-adjacent normal tissue. The CDR3, as DNA: TGTGCCAGCAGTGATCTTCAGAACTATGGCTACACCTTC. It translates to CASSDLQNYGYTF.